These 9 T cell receptor beta chains originate from one sample sequenced in a study of blood T cell repertoires in COVID-19. Assay: immunoSEQ multiplex PCR; the TCRdb copy retains only in-frame clones and omits some. The repertoire holds 160,000 or so clones, with approximately 87% as singletons. Sequencing input: peripheral blood. All receptors derive from a woman in her 70s with COVID-19, enrolled during active disease.

The chain is built from TRBV7-6 and TRBJ2-1; D not resolved. This CDR3 has 11 residues. Trimming cost V 1 base and J 9 bases, with 4 bases left between them. The germline V gene encodes CDR1 SGHVS and CDR2 FNYEAQ. The CDR3 loop is CASSLGGEQFF. Here the CDR3 DNA reads TGTGCCAGCAGCTTAGGAGGTGAGCAGTTCTTC.

The chain has TRBV2 and TRBJ1-1; D gene uncertain. The germline V gene has CDR1 SNHLY and CDR2 FYNNEI. V was cut by 3 bases and J by 1 base, with 12 bases left in between. CDR3 length equals 15 residues. The DNA of the CDR3 is TGTGCCAGCAGTGATGGGAGGCGAGGGAACACTGAAGCTTTCTTT. It codes for CASSDGRRGNTEAFF. The full variable domain, its missing parts supplied by reference TRBV2 and TRBJ1-1, is EPEVTQTPSHQVTQMGQEVILRCVPISNHLYFYWYRQILGQKVEFLVSFYNNEISEKSEIFDDQFSVERPDGSNFTLKIRSTKLEDSAMYFCASSDGRRGNTEAFFGQGTRLTVV.

The chain joins TRBV5-1 to TRBJ2-7, with 7 bases that match TRBD2. The CDR3 length is 16 residues. V dropped 0 bases and J dropped 1; count of bases not matched to a gene: 7. The germline V gene has CDR1 SGHRS and CDR2 YFSETQ. CDR3 bases: TGCGCCAGCAGCTTGGCCTCGGGGACTACTTCCTACGAGCAGTACTTC. Protein product: CASSLASGTTSYEQYF.

The J gene is TRBJ1-1, the V gene TRBV19, with D possibly being TRBD1 (6 bases). The CDR3 is 17 residues long. The V gene lost 5 bases and the J gene lost 3 bases, with 22 bases spanning the gap. The germline gives CDR1 LNHDA, CDR2 SQIVND (reference sequence). The CDR3: CASSAQGRGSSDTEAFF. As DNA, the CDR3 is TGTGCCAGTAGTGCGCAGGGGAGAGGTTCATCGGACACTGAAGCTTTCTTT.

The gene calls are TRBV5-1 and TRBJ1-2, with 8 bases identical to TRBD1. There are 13 residues in the CDR3. CDR1 and CDR2 from the germline V gene are SGHRS and YFSETQ. Trimming took 3 bases from V and 7 from J; bases not matched to a gene: 5. CDR3 in amino acids: CASSSTGDGGYTF. For the CDR3, the DNA is TGCGCCAGCAGCTCGACAGGGGATGGTGGCTACACCTTC.

The chain links TRBV5-1 to TRBJ1-1, with TRBD1 as a possible D gene (5 bases). The CDR3 totals 14 residues. Germline V CDR1 and CDR2: SGHRS, YFSETQ. Trimming stripped 4 bases from V and 7 bases from J, with 17 bases between. The DNA for the CDR3 is TGCGCCAGCAGCCAGATTGGGAGGGGCAGTGAAGCTTTCTTT. Translated: CASSQIGRGSEAFF.

The rearrangement joins TRBV14 to TRBJ2-2, with D possibly TRBD2 on 6 matching bases. Trimming cost V 4 bases and J 9 bases, with 21 bases left between them. From germline, CDR1 is SGHDN and CDR2 FVKESK. The CDR3 is 16 amino acids. CDR3: CASSRTPSGLPWELFF. CDR3 DNA: TGTGCCAGCAGCCGGACGCCATCGGGACTCCCGTGGGAGCTGTTTTTT. Full variable domain (outside the CDR3, taken from reference TRBV14 and TRBJ2-2): EAGVTQFPSHSVIEKGQTVTLRCDPISGHDNLYWYRRVMGKEIKFLLHFVKESKQDESGMPNNRFLAERTGGTYSTLKVQPAELEDSGVYFCASSRTPSGLPWELFFGEGSRLTVL.

V and J are TRBV12-3 or TRBV12-4 and TRBJ2-1; tentatively, D is TRBD1 (6 bases). V gave up 4 bases and J gave up 6 bases, with 7 bases separating them. CDR3 size: 12 residues. The CDR3 DNA follows: TGTGCCAGCAGTTGGGGGCCCAATGAGCAGTTCTTC. Its protein product is CASSWGPNEQFF.

The J gene is TRBJ2-3, the V gene TRBV29-1; D is undetermined. Germline V gene lookup returns CDR1 SQVTM and CDR2 ANQGSEA. The CDR3 contains 15 residues. V was clipped by 0 bases and J by 1 base, with 11 bases between them. DNA of the CDR3: TGCAGCGTTGAAGATGTCGGCGGTCGCACAGATACGCAGTATTTT. It specifies CSVEDVGGRTDTQYF.